One T cell receptor (beta chain) is described in this entry. The specificity of this receptor is unknown. Per-base qualities were not stored, and no clone one base away is much larger. The record originates from a study of neoadjuvant nivolumab and ipilimumab in lung cancer (dated by TCRdb to the early 2020s). For the wider study: In the NEOSTAR trial, nivolumab was administered intravenously at 3 mg/kg on days 1, 15 and 29, and the combination arm also received ipilimumab 1 mg/kg on day 1 only. The primary trial endpoint was the major pathologic response (MPR) rate in the intention-to-treat population in each study arm. The trial treated 40 to 45 patients with operable NSCLC: some 23 were randomized to nivolumab monotherapy and around 20 to nivolumab plus ipilimumab. TCR repertoires were compared between pretherapy (baseline) peripheral blood and tumors resected at surgery after neoadjuvant immune checkpoint blockade. Matched pretherapy and resected tumor pairs were analyzed for seven patients: four treated with nivolumab and three with nivolumab plus ipilimumab.

The label giving this sample's time point can be read as: pretherapy, before neoadjuvant immune checkpoint inhibitors. Samples were obtained from the phase 2 randomized NEOSTAR trial, in which neoadjuvant nivolumab or nivolumab plus ipilimumab followed by surgery was tested in operable NSCLC. Results the study describes overall, beyond this receptor: TCR sequencing was performed in a small number of samples. TCR richness and clonality were greater in resected tumors than in tumor-adjacent uninvolved lung, and increases were seen in more dual-therapy-treated tumors. TCR richness in pretherapy blood showed a positive correlation with richness in tumors resected after neoadjuvant therapy (Spearman R ~ 0.87). From pretherapy to surgery, increases in tumor T-cell richness and clonality were observed in three of three dual-therapy tumors but in only two of four nivolumab-treated tumors. There was no significant correlation between TCR clonality and pathologic tumor regression, and just a single major-pathologic-response sample was available for the clonality-regression analysis.

Libraries were constructed by the immunoSEQ multiplex PCR assay. Processing in the source paper ran as follows. Richness and clonality were used to summarize the repertoires, and clones that significantly expanded or contracted between pre- and post-therapy samples were identified. Held by TCRdb, this immuneACCESS table contains in-frame sequences only and omits some clones. Under half of the omission traces to an unresolved V gene where checked; the cause of the rest is unknown. The V and J calls and clone size come from that table; D and trimming were worked out from the DNA. In this sample the table shows 2,500 to 3,000 clones, 75% to 90% of which occur a single time. Together, the top ten hold roughly 2.3% of the sample. This TCR came from an adult with non-small cell lung cancer. Here the sequenced sample was tumor tissue, taken before neoadjuvant nivolumab, alone or with ipilimumab.

The DNA reads as follows: TGTGCCAGCAGTGAACGGGGGGAGTCGGGCACTGAAGCTTTCTTT. It translates to CASSERGESGTEAFF. The chain is assembled from TRBV6-1 and TRBJ1-1; the D gene is perhaps TRBD1, from 5 matching bases. CDR3 length: 15 amino acids, cysteine to phenylalanine. Kept here is only the CDR3 DNA, which spans 45 bases and is read in frame from base 1. The germline ends are 14 bases apart after V is trimmed by 2 bases and J by 4 bases. CDR1 MNHNS and CDR2 SASEGT were looked up in the germline V gene.